The 14 T cell receptor beta chains given below trace back to one sample, sequenced in a study of blood T cell repertoires in COVID-19. Assay: immunoSEQ multiplex PCR; the TCRdb copy retains only in-frame clones and omits some. The sample holds about 340,000 clones; 90% to 95% are singletons and the top ten take less than 3.5%. Sequencing used peripheral blood. The receptors stem from a woman between 18 and 30 years old who had recovered from COVID-19.

The chain uses TRBV7-9 and TRBJ1-4; 9 bases line up with TRBD1. J was trimmed by 4 bases and V by 5 bases; bases with no gene match: 11. The CDR3 spans 17 residues. CDR1 and CDR2 (germline): SEHNR, FQNEAQ (reference sequence). In nucleotides, the CDR3 is TGTGCCAGCAGCCCGGGACAGGGTTCATCAGATAATGAAAAACTGTTTTTT. Protein product: CASSPGQGSSDNEKLFF.

The chain employs TRBV29-1 and TRBJ2-7, with TRBD2 as a possible D gene (6 bases). The CDR3 covers 14 residues. The germline CDR1 and CDR2 sequences are SQVTM and ANQGSEA. V lost 8 bases to trimming and J lost 0 bases, with 17 bases between them. The CDR3 sequence is CSPRDLADSYEQYV. The CDR3 nucleotides are TGCAGCCCCCGGGACTTAGCAGACTCCTACGAGCAGTACGTC.

The chain links TRBV5-6 to TRBJ2-1; 7 bases are a match to TRBD2. The CDR3 sequence is 18 residues long. The germline gives CDR1 SGHDT, CDR2 YYEEEE. V gave up 1 base and J gave up 1 base; unmatched junction bases: 11. The CDR3 reads CASSLNIGGLVSYNEQFF. CDR3 nucleotides: TGTGCCAGCAGCTTGAATATCGGAGGACTAGTTTCCTACAATGAGCAGTTCTTC.

This clone appeared a few times. The gene calls are TRBV3-1 (or the pseudogene TRBV3-2) and TRBJ2-2; 10 bases agree with TRBD2. CDR3 length: 16 residues. Trimming at V came to 2 bases and at J to 4 bases, leaving 4 bases not matched to a gene. Per germline, CDR1 LGHDT and CDR2 YNNKEL (reference sequence). CDR3 amino acids: CASSQLAGVGTGELFF. The CDR3 DNA sequence: TGTGCCAGCAGCCAACTAGCGGGAGTGGGCACCGGGGAGCTGTTTTTT.

V and J are TRBV18 and TRBJ1-2; 9 bases fit TRBD1. This CDR3 region has 17 residues. The V gene end was trimmed by 3 bases and the J gene end by 5 bases; junction bases not matched to a gene: 13. Germline CDR1 reads KGHSH; CDR2 reads LQKENI. The CDR3 is CASSPLRDREIPYGYTF. CDR3 sequence (DNA): TGTGCCAGCTCACCGCTTCGGGACAGGGAAATTCCTTATGGCTACACCTTC. Filled out from reference TRBV18 and TRBJ1-2, the complete variable domain reads NAGVMQNPRHLVRRRGQEARLRCSPMKGHSHVYWYRQLPEEGLKFMVYLQKENIIDESGMPKERFSAEFPKEGPSILRIQQVVRGDSAAYFCASSPLRDREIPYGYTFGSGTRLTVV.

J is TRBJ1-6 and V is TRBV27, with D unclear. The germline V and J ends were trimmed by 3 bases and 8 bases, with 8 bases remaining between them. The CDR3 has 13 amino acids. Germline V gene sequence: CDR1 MNHEY, CDR2 SMNVEV (reference sequence). The CDR3 loop reads CASSFFSDSPLHF. The CDR3 DNA sequence: TGTGCCAGCAGTTTCTTTTCGGATTCACCCCTCCACTTT.

This sequence joins TRBV19 and TRBJ2-1; TRBD2 aligns across 10 bases. J gave up 7 bases and V 7 bases, and 4 bases lay outside the gene matches. This CDR3 spans 13 amino acids. Germline CDR1 LNHDA, CDR2 SQIVND (reference sequence). In nucleotides, the CDR3 is TGTGCCAGTACTAGCGGGGGTCGGAATGAGCAGTTCTTC. This sequence encodes CASTSGGRNEQFF.

This clone was counted between two and nine times. The genes are TRBV5-1 and TRBJ2-1; the match to TRBD2 covers 8 bases. CDR1 is SGHRS and CDR2 is YFSETQ in the germline V gene. There are 15 residues in the CDR3. V lost 5 bases and J lost 3; bases outside the gene matches: 7. In DNA form, the CDR3 reads TGCGCCAGCAGTACTAGCGGAATGATCTACAATGAGCAGTTCTTC. It specifies CASSTSGMIYNEQFF.

The chain uses TRBV12-5 and TRBJ2-3; tentative D call: TRBD2 (6 bases). Germline V gene lookup returns CDR1 LGHNT and CDR2 FRNRAP. This CDR3 spans 16 amino acids. V was pared by 0 bases and J by 4 bases, with 14 bases between. The CDR3 sequence is CASGLVVSGVPDTQYF. The CDR3 coding sequence is TGTGCTAGTGGTTTGGTAGTCTCGGGAGTCCCAGATACGCAGTATTTT. Full variable domain (rest looked up from reference TRBV12-5 and TRBJ2-3): DARVTQTPRHKVTEMGQEVTMRCQPILGHNTVFWYRQTMMQGLELLAYFRNRAPLDDSGMPKDRFSAEMPDATLATLKIQPSEPRDSAVYFCASGLVVSGVPDTQYFGPGTRLTVL.

The rearrangement links TRBV25-1 to TRBJ2-2; D not resolved. Germline values: CDR1 MGHDK, CDR2 SYGVNS. V was pared by 1 base and J by 8 bases, with 8 bases between. CDR3 length: 13 residues. The CDR3 DNA is TGTGCCAGCAGTGAATTGAGAGAGGGGGAGCTGTTTTTT. Its translation is CASSELREGELFF.

CDR3 in DNA: TGTGCCAGTACCATGGGCAGAATTTACAATGAGCAGTTCTTC. Translation gives CASTMGRIYNEQFF. This sequence joins TRBV19 and TRBJ2-1; no reliable D call. Trimming stripped 7 bases from V and 4 bases from J, with 14 bases between. The CDR3 runs to 14 residues. Germline V gene lookup returns CDR1 LNHDA and CDR2 SQIVND (reference sequence).

This chain connects TRBV7-9 to TRBJ1-1; TRBD1 aligns across 11 bases. The CDR3 consists of 14 residues. J was trimmed by 5 bases and V by 5 bases; bases with no gene match: 4. Germline-derived CDR1 and CDR2 are SEHNR and FQNEAQ (reference sequence). The CDR3 bases are TGTGCCAGCAGCCGCGGGACAGGGGGAACTGAAGCTTTCTTT. This gives the protein CASSRGTGGTEAFF. The full variable domain, with the rest looked up from reference TRBV7-9 and TRBJ1-1, is DTGVSQNPRHKITKRGQNVTFRCDPISEHNRLYWYRQTLGQGPEFLTYFQNEAQLEKSRLLSDRFSAERPKGSFSTLEIQRTEQGDSAMYLCASSRGTGGTEAFFGQGTRLTVV.

V is TRBV10-3 and J is TRBJ1-1, with 7 bases identical to TRBD1. This CDR3 is built from 15 residues. The germline gives CDR1 ENHRY, CDR2 SYGVKD. The V and J ends lost 6 bases and 3 bases, in that order; junction bases with no gene match: 10. In DNA form, the CDR3 reads TGTGCCATCAGAGCCCTAGGGACAGCGGACACTGAAGCTTTCTTT. This codes for CAIRALGTADTEAFF.

The chain has TRBV5-5 and TRBJ2-1, with a weak D call TRBD2 (5 bases). CDR3 size: 16 residues. The ends were cut back, 0 bases at V and 4 bases at J, with 14 bases in the middle. Germline V gives CDR1 SGHKS, CDR2 YYEKEE (reference sequence). In DNA, the CDR3 is TGTGCCAGCAGCTTGGCAGCCCTAACTAGATACAATGAGCAGTTCTTC. This codes for CASSLAALTRYNEQFF. Supplemented by reference TRBV5-5 and TRBJ2-1, the full variable domain reads DAGVTQSPTHLIKTRGQQVTLRCSPISGHKSVSWYQQVLGQGPQFIFQYYEKEERGRGNFPDRFSARQFPNYSSELNVNALLLGDSALYLCASSLAALTRYNEQFFGPGTRLTVL.